This T cell receptor beta chain was recovered during a study of blood T cell repertoires in COVID-19. In the study overall: From the United States, Italy and Spain came samples of acute and convalescent COVID-19. PBMCs, B-cell-depleted T cells, or T cells provided the cDNA or gDNA that made up the material.

Per the original methods: By means of reference gene primer amplification, nucleated cell counts were estimated. Clones were sequenced by immunoSEQ multiplex PCR, and TCRdb holds only the in-frame ones, with some missing. V and J calls and clone size are as listed in that table; D and trimming were resolved from the DNA. Altogether about 410,000 clones are present, around nine tenths being singletons, with the ten largest covering 1.5% to 1.9%. CDR1 is SEHNR, CDR2 FQNEAQ, per germline (reference sequence). Trimming stripped 6 bases from V and 5 bases from J, with 16 bases between. The CDR3 has 14 residues. Followed over time, Seattle patients had been enrolled while infection was active.

This receptor was taken from a middle-aged woman with COVID-19, enrolled during active disease. The V gene is TRBV7-9, the J gene TRBJ2-5, with a weak D call TRBD2 (6 bases). Input material: peripheral blood. The CDR3 sequence is CASSSMGGEETQYF. CDR3 bases: TGTGCCAGCAGTTCAATGGGGGGTGAGGAGACCCAGTACTTC.